The sequence of this T cell receptor beta chain was determined in a study of early T cells in non-severe SARS-CoV-2 infection. Overall study: Unpaired chains resulted from sequencing bulk RNA of unsorted whole blood.

Each single cDNA molecule received a unique molecular identifier. TCRdb redid the calling of the 5' RACE reads with MiXCR, one entry per CDR3 protein. The repertoire holds under 85,000 distinct CDR3 sequences, about 10% seen once, with just under 6% in the top ten. The CDR3 contains 13 residues. Trimming cost V 2 bases and J 5 bases, with 4 bases left between them. Germline loops: CDR1 MNHEY, CDR2 SMNVEV (reference sequence). The receptor was isolated from an adult who was a healthcare worker with PCR-confirmed SARS-CoV-2 infection or an uninfected control (not recorded which). Sequencing was carried out using whole blood. The chain employs TRBV27 and TRBJ1-6; no reliable D call. DNA for the CDR3: TGTGCCAGCAGTTTAGACCATAATTCACCCCTCCACTTT. It codes for CASSLDHNSPLHF.